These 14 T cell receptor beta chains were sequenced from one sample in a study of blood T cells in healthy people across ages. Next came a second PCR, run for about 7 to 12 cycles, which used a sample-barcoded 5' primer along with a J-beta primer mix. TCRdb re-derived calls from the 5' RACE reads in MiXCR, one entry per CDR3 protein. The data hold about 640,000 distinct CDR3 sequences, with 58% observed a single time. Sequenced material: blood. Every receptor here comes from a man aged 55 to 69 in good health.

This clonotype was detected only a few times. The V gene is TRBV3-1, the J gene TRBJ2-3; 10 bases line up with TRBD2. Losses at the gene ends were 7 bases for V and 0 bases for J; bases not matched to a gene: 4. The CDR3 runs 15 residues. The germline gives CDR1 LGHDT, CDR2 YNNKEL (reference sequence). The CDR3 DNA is TGTGCCAGCACCCCGACTAGCGGGAGCACAGATACGCAGTATTTT. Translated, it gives CASTPTSGSTDTQYF.

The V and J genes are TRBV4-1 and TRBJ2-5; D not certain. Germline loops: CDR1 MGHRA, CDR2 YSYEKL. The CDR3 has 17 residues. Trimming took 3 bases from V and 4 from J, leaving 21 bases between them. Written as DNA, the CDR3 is TGCGCCAGCAGCCATGCCCCCTATGTGGCTAGAGGAGAGACCCAGTACTTC. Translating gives CASSHAPYVARGETQYF.

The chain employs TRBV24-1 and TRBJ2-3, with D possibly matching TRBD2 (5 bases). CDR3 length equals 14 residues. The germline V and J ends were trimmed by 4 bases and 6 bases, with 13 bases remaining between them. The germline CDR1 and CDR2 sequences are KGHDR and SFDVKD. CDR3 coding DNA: TGTGCCACCAGTGACGCCTACTCGGGGGATACGCAGTATTTT. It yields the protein CATSDAYSGDTQYF.

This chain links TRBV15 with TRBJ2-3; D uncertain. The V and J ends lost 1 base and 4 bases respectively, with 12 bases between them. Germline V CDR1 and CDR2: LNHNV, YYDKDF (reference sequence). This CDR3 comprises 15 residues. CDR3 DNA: TGTGCCACCAGCAGAGGGGTAGTTAGGTCAGATACGCAGTATTTT. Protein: CATSRGVVRSDTQYF.

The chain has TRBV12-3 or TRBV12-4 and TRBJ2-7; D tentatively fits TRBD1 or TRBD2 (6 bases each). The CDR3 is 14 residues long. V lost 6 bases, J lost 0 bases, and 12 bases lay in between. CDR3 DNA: TGTGCCAGCAGGCCCAGGGGACTCTCCTACGAGCAGTACTTC. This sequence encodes CASRPRGLSYEQYF.

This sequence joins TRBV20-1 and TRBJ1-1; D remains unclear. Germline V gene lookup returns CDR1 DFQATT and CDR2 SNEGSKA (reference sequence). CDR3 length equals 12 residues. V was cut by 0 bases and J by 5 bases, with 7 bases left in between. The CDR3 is CSAREGSTEAFF. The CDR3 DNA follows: TGCAGTGCTAGAGAGGGGAGTACTGAAGCTTTCTTT.

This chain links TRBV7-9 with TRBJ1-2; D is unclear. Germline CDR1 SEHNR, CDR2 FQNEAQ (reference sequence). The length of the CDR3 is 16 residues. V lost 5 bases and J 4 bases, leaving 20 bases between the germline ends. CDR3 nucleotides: TGTGCCAGCAGCCTACAAAGACAAGCCAGGAGCTATGGCTACACCTTC. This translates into CASSLQRQARSYGYTF.

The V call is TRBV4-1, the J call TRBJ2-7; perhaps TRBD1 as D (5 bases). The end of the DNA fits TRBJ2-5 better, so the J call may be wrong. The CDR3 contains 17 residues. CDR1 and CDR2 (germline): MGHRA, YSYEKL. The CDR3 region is CASSQDRVGALQETQYF. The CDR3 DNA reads TGCGCCAGCAGCCAAGATAGAGTAGGGGCACTCCAAGAGACCCAGTACTTC.

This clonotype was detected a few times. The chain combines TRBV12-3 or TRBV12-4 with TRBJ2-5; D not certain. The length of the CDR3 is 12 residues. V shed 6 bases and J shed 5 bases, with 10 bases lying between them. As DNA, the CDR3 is TGTGCCAGCAGACAAACGTTGGAGACCCAGTACTTC. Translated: CASRQTLETQYF.

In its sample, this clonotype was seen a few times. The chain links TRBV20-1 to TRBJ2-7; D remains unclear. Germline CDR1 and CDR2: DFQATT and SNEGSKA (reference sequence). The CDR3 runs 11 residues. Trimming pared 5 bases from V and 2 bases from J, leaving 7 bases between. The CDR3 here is CSASITYEQYF. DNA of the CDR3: TGCAGTGCTTCCATCACCTACGAGCAGTACTTC.

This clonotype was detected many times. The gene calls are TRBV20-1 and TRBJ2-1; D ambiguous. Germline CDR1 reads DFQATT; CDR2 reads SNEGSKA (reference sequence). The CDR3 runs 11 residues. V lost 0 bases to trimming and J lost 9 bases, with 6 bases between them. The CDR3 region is CSAREYGEQFF. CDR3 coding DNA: TGCAGTGCTAGAGAGTATGGTGAGCAGTTCTTC.

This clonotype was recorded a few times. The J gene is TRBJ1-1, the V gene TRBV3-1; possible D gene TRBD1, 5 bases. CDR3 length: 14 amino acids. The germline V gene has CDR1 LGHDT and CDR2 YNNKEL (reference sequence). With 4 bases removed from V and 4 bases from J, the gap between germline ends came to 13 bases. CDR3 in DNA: TGTGCCAGCAGCCCACCCTCGGGGGGCACTGAAGCTTTCTTT. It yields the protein CASSPPSGGTEAFF. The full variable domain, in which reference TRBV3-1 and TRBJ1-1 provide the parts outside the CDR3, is DTAVSQTPKYLVTQMGNDKSIKCEQNLGHDTMYWYKQDSKKFLKIMFSYNNKELIINETVPNRFSPKSPDKAHLNLHINSLELGDSAVYFCASSPPSGGTEAFFGQGTRLTVV.

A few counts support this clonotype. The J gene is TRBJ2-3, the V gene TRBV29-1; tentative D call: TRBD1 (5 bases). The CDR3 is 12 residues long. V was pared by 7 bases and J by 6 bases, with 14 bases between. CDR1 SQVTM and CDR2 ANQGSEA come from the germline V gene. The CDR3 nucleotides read TGCAGCGCGAATCTAGGGGCTGATACGCAGTATTTT. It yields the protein CSANLGADTQYF.

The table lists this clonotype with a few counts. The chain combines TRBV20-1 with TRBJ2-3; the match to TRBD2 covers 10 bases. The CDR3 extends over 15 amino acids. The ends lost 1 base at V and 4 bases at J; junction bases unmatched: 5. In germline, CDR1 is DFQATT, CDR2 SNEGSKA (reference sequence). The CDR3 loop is CSARALAGVADTQYF. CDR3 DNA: TGCAGTGCTAGAGCCCTAGCGGGGGTGGCAGATACGCAGTATTTT.